This T cell receptor beta chain comes out of a study of T cell responses to AZD1222 COVID-19 vaccine. Whole-study findings and limits: Spike-specific TCRs gained breadth and depth after people received two AZD1222 doses.

This clone was observed a single time. The antigen is undetermined. CDR3 length: 12 residues. The protocol was immunoSEQ multiplex PCR, while the TCRdb copy is restricted to in-frame clones and leaves out a portion. Of roughly 170,000 clones detected, about 92% appear once; the ten largest clones hold around 0.96%. The chain recombines TRBV21-1 with TRBJ2-7; the DNA was not compared with TRBD2, the D call given in the table. TRBV21-1 is an annotated pseudogene. The TCR sequence derives from an adult in good health. The material sequenced was peripheral blood, taken on day 0 of AZD1222 vaccination. In DNA, the CDR3 is TGTGCCAAGAAGGAGAGGGCTTACGAGCAGTACTTC. Translating gives CAKKERAYEQYF.